One and the same sample provided the 14 T cell receptor beta chains below, sequenced in a study of cytomegalovirus exposure and HLA in healthy donors. Profiling relied on immunoSEQ multiplex PCR, and the TCRdb table lists in-frame clones only, not all of them. The sample has about 90,000 clones, approximately 88% seen once. Source material: PBMCs. These receptors were taken from a woman aged 18-29 years in good health and CMV-seropositive.

This clone turned up a few times. The gene calls are TRBV13 and TRBJ1-4; weak D call: TRBD1 (5 bases). Germline CDR1 and CDR2: PRHDT and FYEKMQ (reference sequence). The CDR3 covers 17 residues. Trimming cost V 4 bases and J 5 bases, with 20 bases left between them. The CDR3 region has the DNA TGTGCCAGCAGCTCAACCCGCAGGGAACTCATGAATGAAAAACTGTTTTTT. Its translation is CASSSTRRELMNEKLFF.

The J gene is TRBJ2-5, the V gene TRBV6-5, with D possibly TRBD1 on 5 matching bases. Trimming left V 5 bases short and J 5 bases short, with 12 bases between. Germline V CDR1 and CDR2: MNHEY, SVGAGI. CDR3 length: 13 residues. CDR3 sequence reads: CASSTDSLETQYF. As DNA, the CDR3 is TGTGCCAGCAGTACAGACAGTCTGGAGACCCAGTACTTC.

This chain's CDR3 is CASSRDSSAYEQYF. CDR3 in DNA: TGCGCCAGCAGCCGGGACAGCTCGGCCTACGAGCAGTACTTC. The genes are TRBV4-1 and TRBJ2-7, with 7 bases aligning to TRBD1. This CDR3 is built from 14 residues. Unmatched junction bases numbered 5, after V lost 4 bases and J lost 2 bases. CDR1 and CDR2 from the germline V gene are MGHRA and YSYEKL.

For this clone: The sample carries other DNA sequences with the same CDR3. The rearrangement joins TRBV7-2 to TRBJ2-1, with D perhaps TRBD1 (6 bases). The CDR3 runs 15 residues. The V gene's germline CDR1 is SGHTA and CDR2 FQGNSA. V was clipped by 1 base and J by 0 bases, with 7 bases between them. This chain's CDR3 is CASSLDRASYNEQFF. The CDR3 nucleotides read TGTGCCAGCAGCTTAGACAGGGCCTCCTACAATGAGCAGTTCTTC.

The chain carries TRBV5-1 and TRBJ1-6, with TRBD1 matching 8 bases. The CDR3 sequence is 15 residues long. The V and J ends lost 0 bases and 7 bases, in that order; junction bases with no gene match: 3. Per germline, CDR1 SGHRS and CDR2 YFSETQ. As DNA, the CDR3 is TGCGCCAGCAGCTTGGCCGGACAGGGAAATTCACCCCTCCACTTT. This translates into CASSLAGQGNSPLHF.

The V call is TRBV6-6, the J call TRBJ1-1; D remains unclear. Germline V gives CDR1 MNHNY, CDR2 SVGAGI (reference sequence). The germline V and J ends were trimmed by 5 bases and 4 bases, with 11 bases remaining between them. The CDR3 is 13 residues long. For the CDR3, the DNA is TGTGCCAGCAGTCGAGACCAGGCCACTGAAGCTTTCTTT. Translated: CASSRDQATEAFF.

The chain carries TRBV2 and TRBJ1-5, with TRBD1 as a possible D gene (6 bases). Trimming stripped 3 bases from V and 0 bases from J, with 9 bases between. The CDR3 has 15 amino acids. Germline V gives CDR1 SNHLY, CDR2 FYNNEI. The CDR3 DNA reads TGTGCCAGCAGTGATGGGACATATAGCAATCAGCCCCAGCATTTT. It yields the protein CASSDGTYSNQPQHF.

The J gene is TRBJ2-7, the V gene TRBV19; 9 nucleotides align to TRBD1. Germline V lookup: CDR1 LNHDA, CDR2 SQIVND (reference sequence). J lost 3 bases, V lost 3 bases, and 6 bases had no gene match. CDR3 length: 15 residues. The CDR3: CASSISDRGDYEQYF. Written as DNA, the CDR3 is TGTGCCAGTAGTATCTCGGACAGGGGAGACTACGAGCAGTACTTC.

V is TRBV20-1 and J is TRBJ2-7, with D possibly being TRBD1 (6 bases). V lost 5 bases to trimming and J lost 5 bases, with 10 bases between them. The CDR3 has 11 amino acids. The germline gives CDR1 DFQATT, CDR2 SNEGSKA (reference sequence). The CDR3 protein is CSASGVDEQYF. CDR3 DNA sequence: TGCAGTGCTTCAGGGGTCGACGAGCAGTACTTC.

The rearrangement uses TRBV10-1 and TRBJ1-2; 7 nucleotides agree with TRBD1. Losses at the gene ends were 7 bases for V and 2 bases for J; bases not matched to a gene: 22. The CDR3 is made up of 19 amino acids. Looked up from germline, CDR1 is WNHNN and CDR2 is SYGVQD (reference sequence). This CDR3 is CASTGTENNRPEPNYGYTF. In nucleotides, the CDR3 is TGCGCCAGCACTGGGACAGAAAACAACAGACCAGAGCCCAACTATGGCTACACCTTC.

This clone was detected a few times. As DNA, the CDR3 is TGTGCCAGCAGTCTTGGACAGAGCACTGAAGCTTTCTTT. This codes for CASSLGQSTEAFF. This chain connects TRBV2 to TRBJ1-1; tentative D call: TRBD1 (6 bases). The CDR3 runs to 13 residues. The V end was cut by 5 bases, the J end by 4 bases, with 11 bases between. Germline V gives CDR1 SNHLY, CDR2 FYNNEI.

V and J are TRBV11-3 and TRBJ2-7, with 8 nucleotides matching TRBD2. The ends lost 3 bases at V and 6 bases at J; junction bases unmatched: 4. The CDR3 covers 13 residues. CDR1 and CDR2 from the germline V gene are SGHNT and YENEEA. CDR3 sequence (DNA): TGTGCCAGCAGCTTCGGGGGGGGTCTCGAGCAGTACTTC. It specifies CASSFGGGLEQYF.

The V call is TRBV6-5, the J call TRBJ2-3, with 10 bases that match TRBD1. The CDR3 length is 13 residues. CDR1 is MNHEY, CDR2 SVGAGI, per germline. Unmatched junction bases numbered 6, after V lost 10 bases and J lost 5 bases. As DNA, the CDR3 is TGTGCCACTCGACAGGGGGCAATAGATACGCAGTATTTT. Translated, it gives CATRQGAIDTQYF.

The rearrangement uses TRBV28 and TRBJ2-2; possible D gene TRBD2, 7 bases. V lost 7 bases and J 4 bases, leaving 13 bases between the germline ends. The CDR3 consists of 14 residues. CDR1 and CDR2 from the germline V gene are MDHEN and SYDVKM. CDR3 nucleotide sequence: TGTGCCAGCACCCTAGGGGGGGGCACCGGGGAGCTGTTTTTT. Protein product: CASTLGGGTGELFF.